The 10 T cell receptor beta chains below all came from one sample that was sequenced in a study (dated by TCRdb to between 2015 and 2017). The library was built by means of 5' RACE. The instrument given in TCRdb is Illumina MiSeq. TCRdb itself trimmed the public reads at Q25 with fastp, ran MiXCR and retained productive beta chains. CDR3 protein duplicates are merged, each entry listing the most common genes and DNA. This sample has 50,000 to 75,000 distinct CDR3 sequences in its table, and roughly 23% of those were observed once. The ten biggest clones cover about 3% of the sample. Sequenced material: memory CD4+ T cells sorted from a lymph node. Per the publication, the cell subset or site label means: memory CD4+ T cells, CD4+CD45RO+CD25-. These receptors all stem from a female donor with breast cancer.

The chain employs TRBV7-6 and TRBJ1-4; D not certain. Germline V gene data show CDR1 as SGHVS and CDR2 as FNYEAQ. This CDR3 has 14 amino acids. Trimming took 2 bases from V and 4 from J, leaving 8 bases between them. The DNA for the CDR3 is TGTGCCAGCAGCTTAACGGGAAATAATGAAAAACTGTTTTTT. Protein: CASSLTGNNEKLFF.

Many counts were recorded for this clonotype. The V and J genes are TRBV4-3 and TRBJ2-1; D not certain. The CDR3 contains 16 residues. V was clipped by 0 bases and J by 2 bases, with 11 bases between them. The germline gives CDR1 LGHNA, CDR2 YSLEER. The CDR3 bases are TGCGCCAGCAGCCAAGATGTCCGGGTAACCTACAATGAGCAGTTCTTC. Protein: CASSQDVRVTYNEQFF.

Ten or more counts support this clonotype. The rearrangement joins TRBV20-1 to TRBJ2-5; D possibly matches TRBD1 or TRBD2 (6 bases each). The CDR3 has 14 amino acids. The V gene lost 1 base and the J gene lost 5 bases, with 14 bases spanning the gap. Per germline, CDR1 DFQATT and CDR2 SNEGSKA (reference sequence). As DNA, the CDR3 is TGCAGTGCTAGAGTGGGGGGCGAAGTGGAGACCCAGTACTTC. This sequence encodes CSARVGGEVETQYF.

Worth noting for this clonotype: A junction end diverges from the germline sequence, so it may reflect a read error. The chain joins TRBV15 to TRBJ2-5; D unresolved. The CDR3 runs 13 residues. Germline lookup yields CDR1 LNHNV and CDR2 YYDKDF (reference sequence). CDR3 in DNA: TGTGCCACCAGCAGACAAATTCAAGAGACCCTGTACTTC. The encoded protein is CATSRQIQETLYF.

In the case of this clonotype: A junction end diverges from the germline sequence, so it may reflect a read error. CDR3 amino acids: CASSQVARADYDYTF. As DNA, the CDR3 is TGCGCCAGCAGCCAAGTCGCCCGGGCCGACTATGACTACACCTTC. This chain uses TRBV4-1 with TRBJ1-2; D is undetermined. The V gene's germline CDR1 is MGHRA and CDR2 YSYEKL. The CDR3 is 15 amino acids.

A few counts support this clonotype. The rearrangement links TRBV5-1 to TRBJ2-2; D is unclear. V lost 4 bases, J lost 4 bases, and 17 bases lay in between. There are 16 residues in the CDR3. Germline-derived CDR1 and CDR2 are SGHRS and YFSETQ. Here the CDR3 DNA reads TGCGCCAGCAGCCCTCTGACGGCGGTGGTCACCGGGGAGCTGTTTTTT. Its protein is CASSPLTAVVTGELFF.

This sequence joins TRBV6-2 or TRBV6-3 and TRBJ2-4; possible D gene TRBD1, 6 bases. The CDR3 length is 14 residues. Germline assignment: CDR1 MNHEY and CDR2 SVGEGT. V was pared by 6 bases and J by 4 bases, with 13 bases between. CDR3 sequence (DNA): TGTGCCAGCAGCCCGGACAGTCGAAAAAACATTCAGTACTTC. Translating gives CASSPDSRKNIQYF.

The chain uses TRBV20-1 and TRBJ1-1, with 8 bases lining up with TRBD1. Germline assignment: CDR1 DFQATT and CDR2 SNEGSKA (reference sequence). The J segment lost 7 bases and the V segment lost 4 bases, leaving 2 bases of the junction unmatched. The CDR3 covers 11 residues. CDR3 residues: CSATGTGEAFF. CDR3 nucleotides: TGCAGTGCTACGGGGACAGGTGAAGCTTTCTTT.

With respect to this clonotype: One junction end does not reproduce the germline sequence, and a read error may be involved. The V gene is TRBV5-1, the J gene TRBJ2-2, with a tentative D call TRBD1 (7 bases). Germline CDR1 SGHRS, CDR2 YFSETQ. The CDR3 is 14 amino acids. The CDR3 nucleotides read TGCGCCAGCAGCCCCCTTGGAGGGGGCGGGGAGCTGGTTTTT. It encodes CASSPLGGGGELVF.

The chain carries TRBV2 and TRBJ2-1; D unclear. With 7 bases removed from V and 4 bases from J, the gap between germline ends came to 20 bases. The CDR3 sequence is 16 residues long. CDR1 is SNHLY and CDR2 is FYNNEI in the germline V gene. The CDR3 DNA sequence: TGTGCCAGCAAGTGGGCGGTATCGAGAATTTACAATGAGCAGTTCTTC. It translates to CASKWAVSRIYNEQFF.